The clone carrying this T cell receptor beta chain has just a few counts. TCRdb reprocessed the 5' RACE reads with MiXCR, giving one entry per CDR3 protein. The table has 200,000 to 300,000 distinct CDR3 sequences, under 30% seen once; the top ten hold around 0.58%. The data belong to a study of CD8 T cells in ankylosing spondylitis. The CDR3 is 14 amino acids. The germline V and J ends were trimmed by 5 bases and 8 bases, with 17 bases remaining between them. Sequenced: blood, either unsorted or a sorted T cell fraction (not recorded which). This sequence was found in a male donor with ankylosing spondylitis or in good health (not recorded which). The rearrangement joins TRBV12-3 or TRBV12-4 to TRBJ2-3, with D perhaps TRBD2 (6 bases). In DNA form, the CDR3 reads TGTGCCAGCAGTCCGGGACTCTCAAGGGGTACGCAGTATTTT. It yields the protein CASSPGLSRGTQYF.